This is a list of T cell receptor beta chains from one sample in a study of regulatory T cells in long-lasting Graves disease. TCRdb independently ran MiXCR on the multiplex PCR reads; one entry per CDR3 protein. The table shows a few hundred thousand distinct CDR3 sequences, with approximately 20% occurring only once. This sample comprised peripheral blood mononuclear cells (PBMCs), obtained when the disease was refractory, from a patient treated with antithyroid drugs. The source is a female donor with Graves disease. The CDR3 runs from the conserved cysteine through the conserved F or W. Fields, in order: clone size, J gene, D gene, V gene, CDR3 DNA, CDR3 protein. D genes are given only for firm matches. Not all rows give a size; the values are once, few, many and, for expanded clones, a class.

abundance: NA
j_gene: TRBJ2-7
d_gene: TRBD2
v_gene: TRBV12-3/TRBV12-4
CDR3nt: TGTGCCAGCAATTTCTCTAGCGGGGCCTACGAGCAGTACTTC
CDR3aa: CASNFSSGAYEQYF

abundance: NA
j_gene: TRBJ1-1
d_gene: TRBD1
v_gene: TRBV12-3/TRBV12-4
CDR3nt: TGTGCCTGCAGACGGGGACAGGGGGCAAGGAACACTGAAGCTTTCTTT
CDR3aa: CACRRGQGARNTEAFF

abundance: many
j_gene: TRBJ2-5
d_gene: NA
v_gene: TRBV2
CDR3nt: TGTGCCAGCAGGGGTACAGTCCAAGAGACCCAGTACTTC
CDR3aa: CASRGTVQETQYF

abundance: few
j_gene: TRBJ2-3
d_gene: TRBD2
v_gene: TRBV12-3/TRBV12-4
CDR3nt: TGTGCCAGCAGTGGGACCCTAGCGGGAGATCCTACGCAGTATTTT
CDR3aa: CASSGTLAGDPTQYF

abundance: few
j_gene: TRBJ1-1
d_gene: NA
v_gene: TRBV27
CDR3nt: TGTGCCAGCAGTTTATTAAAAGCTTTCTTT
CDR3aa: CASSLLKAFF

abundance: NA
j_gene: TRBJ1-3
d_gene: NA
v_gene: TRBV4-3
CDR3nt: TGCGCCAGCAGCCCTCTGTACGGTCCCGCCTCTGGAAACACCATATATTTT
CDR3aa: CASSPLYGPASGNTIYF

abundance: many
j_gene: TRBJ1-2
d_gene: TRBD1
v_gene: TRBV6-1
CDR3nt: TGTGCCAGCAGGGCCGGGACAGACCTCTATGGCTACACCTTC
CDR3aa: CASRAGTDLYGYTF

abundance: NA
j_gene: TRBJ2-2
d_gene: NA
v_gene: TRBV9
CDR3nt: TGTGCCAGCAGCGTTGGTGGAGGGGAGCTGTTTTTT
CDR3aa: CASSVGGGELFF

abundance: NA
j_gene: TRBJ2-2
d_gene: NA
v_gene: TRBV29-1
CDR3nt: TGCAGCGCCGGGTCAGGGGTTGGGACCGGGGAGCTGTTTTTT
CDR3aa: CSAGSGVGTGELFF

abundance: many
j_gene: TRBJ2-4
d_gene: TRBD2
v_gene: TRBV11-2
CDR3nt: TGTGCCAGCAGCCTATCCCCGGGACTAGCTGACATTCAGTACTTC
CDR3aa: CASSLSPGLADIQYF

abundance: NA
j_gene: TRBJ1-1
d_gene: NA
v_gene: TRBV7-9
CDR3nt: TGTGCCAGCGGGGGACGGGCCTTCGGGAACACTGAAGCTTTCTTT
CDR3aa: CASGGRAFGNTEAFF

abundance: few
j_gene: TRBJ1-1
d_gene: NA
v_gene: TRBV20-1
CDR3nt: TGCAGTGCTAGTTTTCCCCCCCGACAGCCCTTGAACACTGAAGCTTTCTTT
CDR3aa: CSASFPPRQPLNTEAFF

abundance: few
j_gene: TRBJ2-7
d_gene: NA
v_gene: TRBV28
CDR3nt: TGTGCCAGCAGTGACAGGACCTCCTACGAGCAGTACTTC
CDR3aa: CASSDRTSYEQYF

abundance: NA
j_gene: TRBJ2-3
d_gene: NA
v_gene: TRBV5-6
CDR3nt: TGTGCCAGCAGCTCACTTGGACGACCTAGCACAGATACGCAGTATTTT
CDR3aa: CASSSLGRPSTDTQYF

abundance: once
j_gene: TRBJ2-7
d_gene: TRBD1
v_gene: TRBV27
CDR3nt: TGTGCCAGCAGTCTCCTCCCGACAGGGGGTTTCTACGAGCAGTACTTC
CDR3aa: CASSLLPTGGFYEQYF

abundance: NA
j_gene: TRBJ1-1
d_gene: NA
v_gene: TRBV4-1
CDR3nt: TGCGCCAGCAGCCAAAGGGGGTCAGGCACTGAAGCTTTCTTT
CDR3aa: CASSQRGSGTEAFF

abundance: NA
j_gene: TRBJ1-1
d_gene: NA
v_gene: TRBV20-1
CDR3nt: TGCAGTGCCCCCTTGGGAGAGTCGCCGGAGGCTTTCTTT
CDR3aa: CSAPLGESPEAFF

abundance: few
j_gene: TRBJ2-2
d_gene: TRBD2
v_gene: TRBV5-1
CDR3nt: TGCGCCAGCAGACTAGCGGGATACACCGGGGAGCTGTTTTTT
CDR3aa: CASRLAGYTGELFF

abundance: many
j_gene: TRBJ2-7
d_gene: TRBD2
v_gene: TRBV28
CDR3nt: TGTGCCAGCAGTTTACTCCTAGCGGGAGACGAGCAGTACTTC
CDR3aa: CASSLLLAGDEQYF

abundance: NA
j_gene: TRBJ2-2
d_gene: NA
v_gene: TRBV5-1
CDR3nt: TGCGCCAGCAGCTTGGACCCGGCGAACACCGGGGAGCTGTTTTTT
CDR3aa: CASSLDPANTGELFF

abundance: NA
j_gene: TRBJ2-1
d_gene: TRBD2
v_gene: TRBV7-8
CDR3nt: TGTGCCAGCAGCGCCCCGGGGGGACTAGCGGGAGGGTGGGACAATGAGCAGTTCTTC
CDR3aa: CASSAPGGLAGGWDNEQFF

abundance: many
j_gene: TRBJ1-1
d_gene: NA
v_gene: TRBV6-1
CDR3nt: TGTGCCACCGCTCCCCCCCAGTTGAACACTGAAGCTTTCTTT
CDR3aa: CATAPPQLNTEAFF

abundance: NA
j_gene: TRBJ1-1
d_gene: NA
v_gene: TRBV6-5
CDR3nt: TGTGCCAGCAGTTACGTGATCCGGGGTGAAGCTTTCTTT
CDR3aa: CASSYVIRGEAFF

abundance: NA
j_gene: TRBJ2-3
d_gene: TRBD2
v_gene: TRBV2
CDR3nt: TGTGCCAGCAGTGTACAGCGGGAGTCCACAGATACGCAGTATTTT
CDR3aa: CASSVQRESTDTQYF

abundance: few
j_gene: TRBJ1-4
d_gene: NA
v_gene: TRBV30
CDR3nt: TGTGCCTGGACGTCCGGGTTCAATGAAAAACTGTTTTTT
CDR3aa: CAWTSGFNEKLFF

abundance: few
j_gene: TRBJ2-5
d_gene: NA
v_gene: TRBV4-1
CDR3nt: TGCGCCAGCAGCCAAGAGGGCTTCGGCGGCGGCAGGGAGACCCAGTACTTC
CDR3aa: CASSQEGFGGGRETQYF

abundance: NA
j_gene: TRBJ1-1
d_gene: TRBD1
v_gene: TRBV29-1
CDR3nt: TGCAGCGTTTTGAGGGGGCGATCCACTGAAGCTTTCTTT
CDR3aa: CSVLRGRSTEAFF

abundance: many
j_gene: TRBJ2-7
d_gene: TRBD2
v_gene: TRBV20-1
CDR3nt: TGCAGTGCTAGAGATCTAGCGGGCAACTCCTACGAGCAGTACTTC
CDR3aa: CSARDLAGNSYEQYF

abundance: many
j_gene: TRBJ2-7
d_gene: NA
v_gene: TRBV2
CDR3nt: TGTGCCAGCAGTGGGCAATACGAGCAGTACTTC
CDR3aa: CASSGQYEQYF

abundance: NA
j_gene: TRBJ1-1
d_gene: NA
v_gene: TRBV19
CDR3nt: TGTGCCAGTAGTACGCCCGTAACTGAAGCTTTCTTT
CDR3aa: CASSTPVTEAFF

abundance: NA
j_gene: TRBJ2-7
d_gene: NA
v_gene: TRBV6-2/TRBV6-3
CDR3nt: TGTGCCAGCAGTTACCCGACAGATCCCTACGAGCAGTACTTC
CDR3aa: CASSYPTDPYEQYF

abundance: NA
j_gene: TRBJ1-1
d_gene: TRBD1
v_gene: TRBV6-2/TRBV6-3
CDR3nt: TGTGCCAGCAGCCTCTTCACAGGGGGCACTGAAGCTTTCTTT
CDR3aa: CASSLFTGGTEAFF

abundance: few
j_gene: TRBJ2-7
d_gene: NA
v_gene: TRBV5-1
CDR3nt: TGCGCCAGCAGCTTGAGGTTCGGGGGAGAGACCTACGAGCAGTACTTC
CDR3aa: CASSLRFGGETYEQYF

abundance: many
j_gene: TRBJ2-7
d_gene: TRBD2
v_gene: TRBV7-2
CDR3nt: TGTGCCAGCAGCTCCAGGACTAGCGGTCCCTACGAGCAGTACTTC
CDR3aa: CASSSRTSGPYEQYF

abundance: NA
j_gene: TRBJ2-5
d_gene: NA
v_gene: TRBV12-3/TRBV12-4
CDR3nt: TGTGCCATCCGACTAGTGGGAGAGACCCAGTACTTC
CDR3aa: CAIRLVGETQYF

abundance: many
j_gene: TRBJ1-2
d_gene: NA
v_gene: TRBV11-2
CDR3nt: TGTGCCAGCAGCTTAAACCCCACCGCTAACTATGGCTACACCTTC
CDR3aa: CASSLNPTANYGYTF

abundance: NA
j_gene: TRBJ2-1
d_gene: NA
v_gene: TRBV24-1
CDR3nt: TGTGCCACCACCCACGACCACAATGAGCAGTTCTTC
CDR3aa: CATTHDHNEQFF

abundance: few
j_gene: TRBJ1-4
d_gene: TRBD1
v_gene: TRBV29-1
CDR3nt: TGCAGCGTTGAAGGGCAACCTACAGGGGACTCTAATGAGAAACTGTTTTTT
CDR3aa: CSVEGQPTGDSNEKLFF

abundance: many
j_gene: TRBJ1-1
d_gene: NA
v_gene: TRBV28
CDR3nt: TGTGCCAGCAGTCCTAACACTGAAGCTTTCTTT
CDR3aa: CASSPNTEAFF

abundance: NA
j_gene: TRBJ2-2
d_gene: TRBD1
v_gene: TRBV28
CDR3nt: TGTGCCAGCAGCTCAAGGGGGACAGGGTCCTTCAACACCGGGGAGCTGTTTTTT
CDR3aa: CASSSRGTGSFNTGELFF

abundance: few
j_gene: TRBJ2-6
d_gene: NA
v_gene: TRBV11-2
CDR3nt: TGTGCCAGCAGCTTAGTACAGGCCTCCTCTGGGGCCAACGTCCTGACTTTC
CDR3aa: CASSLVQASSGANVLTF

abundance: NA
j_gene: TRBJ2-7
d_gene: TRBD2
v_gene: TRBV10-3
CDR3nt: TGTGCCATCAGGCTAGCGGGAGGTAACGACGAGCAGTACTTC
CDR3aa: CAIRLAGGNDEQYF